The 26 T cell receptor beta chains reported below all come from one sample, sequenced in a study of post-analysis software for immune sequencing data. Findings of the study overall: When patients were compared with controls, about five TRBV segments were more frequent, TRBV5-6, TRBV5-1 and TRBV20-1 among them.

Researchers reported that TCR beta cDNA libraries carried unique molecular identifiers. One entry per CDR3 protein, called by TCRdb with MiXCR from the PCR reads. The sample shows 450,000 or so distinct CDR3 sequences, under 55% of them seen only once. Their antigen targets remain unknown. Sample: blood. Receptors were obtained from a girl between 10 and 17 years old with multiple sclerosis.

This clonotype has just a few counts. V usage is TRBV6-2 or TRBV6-3 and J usage is TRBJ2-5, with 13 bases matching TRBD2. Looked up from germline, CDR1 is MNHEY and CDR2 is SVGEGT. The CDR3 sequence is 15 residues long. The V gene end was trimmed by 4 bases and the J gene end by 4 bases; junction bases not matched to a gene: 3. The CDR3 is CASSWTSGSGETQYF. DNA of the CDR3: TGTGCCAGCAGTTGGACTAGCGGGAGTGGAGAGACCCAGTACTTC.

In its sample, this clonotype was seen a few times. The genes are TRBV12-3 or TRBV12-4 and TRBJ1-1, with D unclear. The CDR3 length is 13 residues. V was clipped by 1 base and J by 1 base, with 4 bases between them. The CDR3 sequence: CASSLGENTEAFF. DNA for the CDR3: TGTGCCAGCAGTTTAGGGGAGAACACTGAAGCTTTCTTT.

J is TRBJ1-1 and V is TRBV4-3; D may be TRBD1 (5 bases). CDR1 and CDR2 (germline): LGHNA, YSLEER. The CDR3 contains 17 residues. The V and J ends lost 1 base and 0 bases respectively, with 15 bases between them. CDR3 amino acids: CASSQARGRLMNTEAFF. CDR3 in DNA: TGCGCCAGCAGCCAAGCAAGGGGACGGCTTATGAACACTGAAGCTTTCTTT.

This clonotype was seen a handful of times. The V call is TRBV5-1, the J call TRBJ2-1, with D uncertain. Per germline, CDR1 SGHRS and CDR2 YFSETQ. The CDR3 is made up of 15 amino acids. Trimming stripped 3 bases from V and 3 bases from J, with 13 bases between. CDR3 loop: CASSSLSRDYNEQFF. The CDR3 bases are TGCGCCAGCAGCTCCCTTAGCCGCGACTACAATGAGCAGTTCTTC.

The chain joins TRBV5-1 to TRBJ2-7, with 14 positions matching TRBD2. This CDR3 comprises 16 residues. Germline V gene data show CDR1 as SGHRS and CDR2 as YFSETQ. With V trimmed by 3 bases and J by 2 bases, 4 bases remained unmatched. This chain's CDR3 is CASSSGTSGRPYEQYF. The CDR3 coding sequence is TGCGCCAGCAGCTCGGGGACTAGCGGGAGACCCTACGAGCAGTACTTC.

The rearrangement uses TRBV12-5 and TRBJ2-1, with 7 positions matching TRBD2. CDR3 length equals 12 residues. J gave up 15 bases and V 2 bases, and 7 bases lay outside the gene matches. Germline CDR1 is LGHNT and CDR2 is FRNRAP. CDR3 loop: CASGLFGRWRFF. DNA for the CDR3: TGTGCTAGTGGTTTGTTCGGGAGGTGGAGGTTCTTC.

The rearrangement joins TRBV27 to TRBJ1-2; D gene unclear. From germline, CDR1 is MNHEY and CDR2 SMNVEV (reference sequence). Trimming left V 6 bases short and J 2 bases short, with 19 bases between. The CDR3 is made up of 16 amino acids. The CDR3 region is CASSRLVTLENYGYTF. CDR3 DNA: TGTGCCAGCAGCCGGTTAGTCACGCTGGAAAACTATGGCTACACCTTC.

In this sample, this clonotype turned up a few times. The chain uses TRBV20-1 and TRBJ2-7; possible D gene TRBD1, 6 bases. The CDR3 sequence is 15 residues long. CDR1 DFQATT and CDR2 SNEGSKA come from the germline V gene (reference sequence). V lost 3 bases and J 0 bases, leaving 15 bases between the germline ends. The DNA for the CDR3 is TGCAGTGCTAGGGGACAACTCAAAATCTCCTACGAGCAGTACTTC. As protein: CSARGQLKISYEQYF.

The chain is built from TRBV12-3 or TRBV12-4 and TRBJ2-5, with TRBD2 matching 12 bases. The CDR3 contains 16 residues. V lost 6 bases, J lost 4 bases, and 9 bases stayed unmatched. The CDR3 nucleotides are TGTGCCAGCAGCCTTCTAGCGGGAGGGCCGCGAGAGACCCAGTACTTC. Encoded protein: CASSLLAGGPRETQYF.

The rearrangement uses TRBV20-1 and TRBJ2-7; unclear D gene. Germline CDR1 DFQATT, CDR2 SNEGSKA (reference sequence). Trimming pared 0 bases from V and 6 bases from J, leaving 12 bases between. The CDR3 covers 13 residues. The DNA of the CDR3 is TGCAGTGCTAGAGATACCAGGAATGGCGAGCAGTACTTC. This codes for CSARDTRNGEQYF.

This clonotype has only a few counts. The chain combines TRBV7-2 with TRBJ2-3, with D maybe TRBD2 (6 bases). Trimming left V 4 bases short and J 0 bases short, with 11 bases between. The CDR3 extends over 15 amino acids. Looked up from germline, CDR1 is SGHTA and CDR2 is FQGNSA. This CDR3 reads CASSSFSGSTDTQYF. Here the CDR3 DNA reads TGTGCCAGCAGCTCCTTTAGCGGTAGCACAGATACGCAGTATTTT.

This clonotype was detected only a few times. The chain links TRBV28 to TRBJ2-4; the D is unclear. The CDR3 loop spans 12 amino acids. Between the trimmed V and J ends, which lost 2 bases and 5 bases, there was a span of 4 bases. Germline assignment: CDR1 MDHEN and CDR2 SYDVKM. As DNA, the CDR3 is TGTGCCAGCAGTTTAAGAGAAAACATTCAGTACTTC. As protein: CASSLRENIQYF.

This chain connects TRBV28 to TRBJ2-3, with 9 bases that match TRBD2. The trim removed 6 bases at V and 3 bases at J, leaving 10 bases unmatched. The CDR3 spans 16 residues. Germline CDR1 reads MDHEN; CDR2 reads SYDVKM. The DNA for the CDR3 is TGTGCCAGCAGCGGGGGCAGCGGGGGGCGAACAGATACGCAGTATTTT. This translates into CASSGGSGGRTDTQYF.

The rearrangement uses TRBV15 and TRBJ2-2, with 7 bases lining up with TRBD1. V shed 0 bases and J 3 bases; nucleotides not matched to a gene: 4. CDR3 size: 16 residues. Germline CDR1 and CDR2: LNHNV and YYDKDF (reference sequence). The CDR3 region has the DNA TGTGCCACCAGCAGAGATCGACAGGGTGACACCGGGGAGCTGTTTTTT. Its protein product is CATSRDRQGDTGELFF.

The table lists this clonotype with a few counts. V usage is TRBV7-3 and J usage is TRBJ2-1; possibly TRBD2 for D (5 bases). From germline, CDR1 is SGHTA and CDR2 FQGTGA. V lost 5 bases to trimming and J lost 4 bases, with 12 bases between them. The CDR3 has 14 residues. The CDR3 DNA sequence: TGTGCCAGCAGCCCACAGACTACTTACAATGAGCAGTTCTTC. Amino acid sequence: CASSPQTTYNEQFF.

This clonotype was counted between two and nine times. This chain joins TRBV6-2 or TRBV6-3 and TRBJ2-5; D uncertain. The DNA end lines up better with TRBJ2-7; the J call may be wrong. The germline gives CDR1 MNHEY, CDR2 SVGEGT. CDR3 length equals 15 residues. The CDR3 here is CASSDKSAWRYEQYF. CDR3 DNA sequence: TGTGCCAGCAGTGACAAATCGGCGTGGAGATACGAGCAGTACTTC.

This clonotype was seen only a few times. The V and J genes are TRBV6-2 or TRBV6-3 and TRBJ2-7; D is possibly TRBD1 (6 bases). CDR1 and CDR2 from the germline V gene are MNHEY and SVGEGT. The CDR3 sequence is 12 residues long. Trimming took 11 bases from V and 1 from J, leaving 12 bases between them. CDR3 bases: TGTGCCTCCCGACAGGTGTCCTACGAGCAGTACTTC. This encodes CASRQVSYEQYF.

The gene calls are TRBV3-1 and TRBJ2-5; no firm D call. The CDR3 sequence is 16 residues long. Trimming pared 1 base from V and 1 base from J, leaving 13 bases between. Germline V gene lookup returns CDR1 LGHDT and CDR2 YNNKEL (reference sequence). The CDR3 sequence: CASSQVRNAIQETQYF. The CDR3 DNA sequence: TGTGCCAGCAGCCAAGTTCGAAACGCAATCCAAGAGACCCAGTACTTC.

The chain joins TRBV20-1 to TRBJ2-3; tentative D call: TRBD2 (6 bases). The V gene lost 0 bases and the J gene lost 2 bases, with 12 bases spanning the gap. Germline V gene data show CDR1 as DFQATT and CDR2 as SNEGSKA (reference sequence). This CDR3 has 15 residues. CDR3 in amino acids: CSARDGTDSTDTQYF. CDR3 nucleotides: TGCAGTGCTAGAGATGGGACTGATTCCACAGATACGCAGTATTTT.

This chain connects TRBV7-9 to TRBJ2-2; 8 bases map to TRBD2. The length of the CDR3 is 16 residues. J lost 0 bases, V lost 5 bases, and 5 bases had no gene match. The V gene's germline CDR1 is SEHNR and CDR2 FQNEAQ (reference sequence). CDR3 amino acids: CASSKTSGSNTGELFF. CDR3 DNA sequence: TGTGCCAGCAGCAAAACTAGCGGATCGAACACCGGGGAGCTGTTTTTT.

In its sample, this clonotype was seen a few times. The chain joins TRBV20-1 to TRBJ2-7, with a possible D match to TRBD2 (5 bases). The germline V gene encodes CDR1 DFQATT and CDR2 SNEGSKA (reference sequence). V was pared by 5 bases and J by 3 bases, with 14 bases between. The CDR3 runs 13 residues. The CDR3 bases are TGCAGTGCTTCTCGGGCGGGCCACTACGAGCAGTACTTC. Translation: CSASRAGHYEQYF.

The genes are TRBV28 and TRBJ2-5; 9 bases map to TRBD2. Trimming took 6 bases from V and 2 from J; bases not matched to a gene: 7. The CDR3 is 15 residues long. CDR1 MDHEN and CDR2 SYDVKM come from the germline V gene. The CDR3 reads CASSASGKPQETQYF. The CDR3 nucleotides are TGTGCCAGCAGCGCTAGCGGGAAGCCTCAAGAGACCCAGTACTTC.

A few counts support this clonotype. The rearrangement uses TRBV12-3 or TRBV12-4 and TRBJ1-2, with D maybe TRBD1 (6 bases). This CDR3 is built from 14 residues. V gave up 7 bases and J gave up 0 bases, with 12 bases separating them. CDR3 DNA: TGTGCCAGCAAGACCCCAGGGGCTAACTATGGCTACACCTTC. It is translated as CASKTPGANYGYTF.

The chain joins TRBV7-6 to TRBJ2-4; 7 bases align to TRBD1. The assigned J gene may be wrong: the sequence end matches TRBJ2-5 better. This CDR3 is built from 15 residues. The germline V gene encodes CDR1 SGHVS and CDR2 FNYEAQ. Here the CDR3 DNA reads TGTGCCAGCAGCTTAGCCGGGACAGCACAAGAGACCCAGTACTTC. It yields the protein CASSLAGTAQETQYF.

V usage is TRBV29-1 and J usage is TRBJ1-5; TRBD1 is a possible D gene (6 bases). The V gene's germline CDR1 is SQVTM and CDR2 ANQGSEA. CDR3 size: 14 residues. V gave up 7 bases and J gave up 1 base, with 14 bases separating them. The CDR3 reads CSARGVGSNQPQHF. CDR3 DNA: TGCAGCGCGAGGGGGGTTGGGAGCAATCAGCCCCAGCATTTT.

The gene calls are TRBV4-1 and TRBJ2-6; D perhaps matches TRBD1 (5 bases). The germline CDR1 and CDR2 sequences are MGHRA and YSYEKL. V gave up 6 bases and J gave up 0 bases, with 6 bases separating them. The CDR3 runs 14 residues. The CDR3 region is CASRDISGANVLTF. CDR3 coding DNA: TGCGCCAGCAGGGACATCTCTGGGGCCAACGTCCTGACTTTC.